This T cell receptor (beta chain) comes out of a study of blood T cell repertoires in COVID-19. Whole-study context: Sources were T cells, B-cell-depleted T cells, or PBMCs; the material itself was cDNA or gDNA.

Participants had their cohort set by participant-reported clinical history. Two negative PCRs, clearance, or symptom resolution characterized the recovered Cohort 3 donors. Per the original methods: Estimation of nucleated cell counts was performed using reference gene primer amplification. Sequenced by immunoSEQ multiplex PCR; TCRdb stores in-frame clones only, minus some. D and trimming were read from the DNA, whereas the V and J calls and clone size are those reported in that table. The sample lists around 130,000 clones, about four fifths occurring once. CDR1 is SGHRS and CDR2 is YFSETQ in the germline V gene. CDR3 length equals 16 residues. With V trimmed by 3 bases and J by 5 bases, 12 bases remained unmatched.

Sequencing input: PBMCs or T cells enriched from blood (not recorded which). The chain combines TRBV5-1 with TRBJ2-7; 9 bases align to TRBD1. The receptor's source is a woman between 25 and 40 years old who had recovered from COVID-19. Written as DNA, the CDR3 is TGCGCCAGCAGCTCCCGGCCCCGGGACAGGGTAAACGAGCAGTACTTC. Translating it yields CASSSRPRDRVNEQYF.